There are many counts of the clone carrying this T cell receptor beta chain. The data stem from a study of human T cells and chemical hapten exposure. This CDR3 contains 16 residues. Trimming removed 7 bases at V and 0 bases at J, with 15 bases between. TCRdb ran MiXCR on the 5' RACE reads and lists one entry per CDR3 protein. In the table there are 120,000 to 150,000 distinct CDR3 sequences, over 3.5% of which are singletons. Total RNA came from unfractionated whole blood. The clonotype was recovered from a female donor in good health. The chain carries TRBV12-3 or TRBV12-4 and TRBJ2-2; possible D gene TRBD2, 7 bases. The CDR3 protein is CASTRGGGANTGELFF. DNA for the CDR3: TGTGCCAGCACGAGGGGGGGCGGAGCGAACACCGGGGAGCTGTTTTTT.